This TCR beta chain was observed in a study of vaccination effects on CD4 cells after COVID-19. Germline values: CDR1 SGHTA, CDR2 FQGNSA. This CDR3 comprises 14 residues. Between the trimmed V and J ends, which lost 0 bases and 7 bases, there was a span of 7 bases. On this clone itself: The antigen remains unidentified.

ViraFEST assay sequencing came after antigen-specific CD4+ T cells were expanded with viral peptide pools. Isolation of CD4+ T cells took place after less than twelve days of culture. Nucleocapsid antibodies were negative in the vaccine recipients, who had never had SARS-CoV-2 infection. Cultures received IL-2 medium that replaced half the medium on days 3 and 7. Study findings and constraints: In the late period after vaccination, infection- and vaccine-induced clones contracted markedly. Healthy vaccinees' vaccine-induced clones included only 1 of 255 cross-reacting with common cold coronaviruses.

The assay was immunoSEQ multiplex PCR, and TCRdb's table has in-frame clones only and misses some. The table has tens of thousands of clones, around 67% seen once; the top ten hold 20% to 25%. The sample was CD4+ T cells from PBMCs cultured with SARS-CoV-2 spike peptides, taken before COVID-19 vaccination. This clonotype originated in a human donor who received a COVID-19 vaccine. The V call is TRBV7-2, the J call TRBJ1-6; no clear D. CDR3 sequence reads: CASSLARRNSPLHF. CDR3 bases: TGTGCCAGCAGCTTAGCGAGAAGGAATTCACCCCTCCACTTT.